This TCR beta chain was recorded in a study of T cell responses to AZD1222 COVID-19 vaccine listed by TCRdb under 2021. For the wider study: AZD1222 recipients with second doses at about 4 weeks or about 12 weeks were pooled, because spike-specific TCR depth and breadth did not differ between schedules. TCR sequencing was performed for 233 trial participants, of whom 200 to 210 were given two doses of AZD1222 and approximately 25 were given two doses of MenACWY control vaccine. Trial participants were enrolled into age subgroups of 18-55, 56-69 and 70-plus years, which contained approximately 150, 28 and 58 TCR-sequenced participants, respectively. Here is what the overall study found, with its caveats: No day 14 peak-response samples were available, so repertoires were characterized only after the peak T cell response. In the small 56-69-year group, the increase in depth fell short of significance, most likely because of low power. After two AZD1222 doses, both the breadth and the depth of spike-specific TCRs were significantly higher than at day 0 and than in MenACWY recipients. CD4 TCRs associated with the vaccine covered the entire spike protein, and the dominant responses were in regions 160-218 and 743-854. Epitopes outside the regions mutated in the B.1.351 and B.1.1.7 variants were reportedly recognized by nearly half of the unique spike-specific TCRs. Participants were mostly white British and included more females than males, and it was suggested by the authors that clonal diversity may have been underestimated. Conclusions about previously exposed vaccinees are limited, since just 5 to 7 AZD1222 recipients were seropositive for SARS-CoV-2 at baseline.

The CDR3 regions of human TCRbeta chains were analyzed by immunosequencing. In the paper's pipeline: Repertoire TCRs were checked for matches against a reference library of SARS-CoV-2-specific TCRs that had been generated using the MIRA antigen-specificity platform. Breadth was defined as the fraction of unique TCRs that were SARS-CoV-2-associated. Depth was defined as the fraction of total T cells that were SARS-CoV-2-associated. Using the MIRA data, every spike-specific TCR was mapped to the spike region that the TCR reacted to and assigned to either a CD4 or a CD8 class. Log10-transformed breadth and depth values were compared by one-way ANOVA with Sidak's multiple comparisons tests. This immuneACCESS table, as held by TCRdb, lists in-frame sequences with V and J called but not all clones. Of the missing ones, under half trace to an unresolved V gene in checked studies; the others have no known cause. V, J and clone size are taken as reported in that table, and D and trimming were inferred from the DNA itself. A total of about 130,000 clones appear in this sample, 80% to 90% of them only once. The ten most abundant clones make up 5% to 6% of the sample.

Points on this clone: No antigen is known for it. Per-base quality was not reported, and no clone a single base away is much larger than it.

The time point label, read with the paper, signifies: baseline before first vaccination. Samples from vaccinated people were obtained from the UK trials COV001 and COV002, which included a single-blind randomized controlled phase 2/3 trial of AZD1222 (ChAdOx1 nCoV-19) in healthy adults. Trial participant PBMC samples were collected at day 0 and day 28 after the second dose for TCRbeta chain sequencing. This specimen consisted of peripheral blood, obtained on day 0 of AZD1222 vaccination. The source of this sequence is an adult in good health.

The CDR3 in this case is CASSLAKARDRTHTEAFF. The bases are TGTGCCAGCAGCTTAGCCAAAGCACGGGACAGAACTCACACTGAAGCTTTCTTT. In this chain, TRBV7-8 is recombined with TRBJ1-1, with 7 bases matching TRBD1. After removal of 0 bases from V and 3 bases from J, the junction retains 13 bases not matched to a gene. Via the germline V gene, CDR1 is SGHVS and CDR2 FQNEAQ. Inclusive of the bounding cysteine and phenylalanine, the CDR3 is 18 residues long. The only DNA kept is the CDR3, 54 bases in frame from the first base.